Presented here are 24 T cell receptor beta chains from one specimen sequenced in a study of a mutant IDH1 vaccine in newly diagnosed glioma. Produced via immunoSEQ multiplex PCR; TCRdb's table is partial and in-frame only. The table records 35,000 to 50,000 clones, around 93% of them present only once. The time point: week 23, last vaccination. A 20-mer mutant IDH1 peptide at 300 ug was injected subcutaneously with topical imiquimod. Their cognate antigens are unknown. Sequences were derived from PBMCs, sampled from a glioma patient whose treatment included an IDH1 peptide vaccine. The receptor set was obtained from a man in his fifties or sixties with glioma.

The CDR3, as DNA: TGCGCCAGCAGCCACGGGACAGGGAGCTCCTACGAGCAGTACTTC. The encoded protein is CASSHGTGSSYEQYF. This chain joins TRBV4-1 and TRBJ2-7, with 9 bases matching TRBD1. V lost 3 bases, J lost 0 bases, and 3 bases stayed unmatched. Germline V gene data show CDR1 as MGHRA and CDR2 as YSYEKL. The CDR3 has 15 amino acids.

The rearrangement joins TRBV7-9 to TRBJ2-7; D is ambiguous. The V end lost 1 base, the J end lost 1 base, and 8 bases lay between the germline ends. This CDR3 contains 14 residues. The germline gives CDR1 SEHNR, CDR2 FQNEAQ (reference sequence). The CDR3 coding sequence is TGTGCCAGCAGCTTAGACCCCGGGTCCTACGAGCAGTACTTC. It encodes CASSLDPGSYEQYF.

This sequence joins TRBV2 and TRBJ2-7; 8 nucleotides align to TRBD1. After removal of 3 bases from V and 3 bases from J, the junction contained 4 bases not matched to a gene. Germline V lookup: CDR1 SNHLY, CDR2 FYNNEI. This CDR3 spans 14 amino acids. Here the CDR3 reads CASSDGQGNYEQYF. The CDR3 region has the DNA TGTGCCAGCAGTGATGGACAGGGTAACTACGAGCAGTACTTC. The variable domain in full, with the rest retrieved from reference TRBV2 and TRBJ2-7, is EPEVTQTPSHQVTQMGQEVILRCVPISNHLYFYWYRQILGQKVEFLVSFYNNEISEKSEIFDDQFSVERPDGSNFTLKIRSTKLEDSAMYFCASSDGQGNYEQYFGPGTRLTVT.

The chain is built from TRBV5-1 and TRBJ2-1; 10 bases align to TRBD2. Per germline, CDR1 SGHRS and CDR2 YFSETQ. Unmatched junction bases numbered 9, after V lost 1 base and J lost 8 bases. This CDR3 spans 16 amino acids. The CDR3: CASSLSLSSGSYEQFF. The CDR3 DNA is TGCGCCAGCAGCTTGTCACTTTCTAGCGGGAGTTATGAGCAGTTCTTC.

The chain recombines TRBV29-1 with TRBJ1-2; TRBD1 might be the D (6 bases). V was shortened by 6 bases and J by 3 bases, with 23 bases between the two germline ends. Germline V gene sequence: CDR1 SQVTM, CDR2 ANQGSEA. The CDR3 covers 16 residues. For the CDR3, the DNA is TGCAGCGTAGCTGGGGGGCCGAGGAGCGGAGACTATGGCTACACCTTC. This translates into CSVAGGPRSGDYGYTF.

The V gene is TRBV29-1, the J gene TRBJ1-2; D perhaps matches TRBD1 (6 bases). CDR1 is SQVTM and CDR2 is ANQGSEA in the germline V gene. CDR3 size: 10 residues. V lost 5 bases, J lost 8 bases, and 9 bases lay in between. CDR3 DNA: TGCAGCGTTAAGGGGGTGGGCTACACCTTC. Amino acids: CSVKGVGYTF.

The chain recombines TRBV9 with TRBJ2-1, with 7 nucleotides matching TRBD2. After removal of 3 bases from V and 0 bases from J, the junction contained 6 bases not matched to a gene. This CDR3 contains 16 residues. Per the germline V gene, CDR1 is SGDLS and CDR2 is YYNGEE. The CDR3 loop is CASSGRGRASYNEQFF. The CDR3 bases are TGTGCCAGCAGCGGACGGGGGAGGGCCTCCTACAATGAGCAGTTCTTC.

The rearrangement uses TRBV9 and TRBJ2-3; 8 bases match TRBD2. Per germline, CDR1 SGDLS and CDR2 YYNGEE. The CDR3 is 16 residues long. The trim removed 0 bases at V and 6 bases at J, leaving 9 bases unmatched. The CDR3 spells CASSVGAGGAGDTQYF. CDR3 in DNA: TGTGCCAGCAGCGTAGGTGCCGGGGGGGCCGGGGATACGCAGTATTTT.

The rearrangement joins TRBV4-1 to TRBJ1-3; D is uncertain. The CDR3 spans 15 residues. Germline V gene sequence: CDR1 MGHRA, CDR2 YSYEKL. V lost 5 bases to trimming and J lost 0 bases, with 11 bases between them. The CDR3 spells CASSSGLNSGNTIYF. CDR3 DNA sequence: TGCGCCAGCAGCAGCGGACTGAACTCTGGAAACACCATATATTTT.

The CDR3 nucleotides are TGTGCCAGCAGTTTATGGACAAACACCCTGTTTTTT. The encoded protein is CASSLWTNTLFF. The chain uses TRBV28 and TRBJ1-4; no reliable D call. V lost 0 bases, J lost 14 bases, and 10 bases lay in between. The germline V gene encodes CDR1 MDHEN and CDR2 SYDVKM. The CDR3 has 12 residues.

This chain joins TRBV27 and TRBJ2-1; D uncertain. V lost 8 bases and J 3 bases, leaving 5 bases between the germline ends. CDR1 and CDR2 from the germline V gene are MNHEY and SMNVEV (reference sequence). This CDR3 contains 11 residues. The chain's CDR3 is CASVLYNEQFF. For the CDR3, the DNA is TGTGCCAGCGTGCTCTACAATGAGCAGTTCTTC.

The table lists this clone with a few counts. In nucleotides, the CDR3 is TGTGCCAGCAGTGACTCCGCGGGGGGGAACAATGAGCAGTTCTTC. It is translated as CASSDSAGGNNEQFF. V and J are TRBV6-4 and TRBJ2-1, with 9 bases fitting TRBD2. V gave up 0 bases and J gave up 5 bases; unmatched junction bases: 2. There are 15 residues in the CDR3. Germline CDR1 and CDR2: MRHNA and SNTAGT.

The genes are TRBV29-1 and TRBJ2-4; 11 nucleotides agree with TRBD2. CDR3 length: 15 amino acids. Germline V gene data show CDR1 as SQVTM and CDR2 as ANQGSEA. The J segment lost 2 bases and the V segment lost 5 bases, leaving 5 bases of the junction unmatched. The CDR3 DNA is TGCAGCGTTCCTGGGACTAGCGGTTCCAAAAACATTCAGTACTTC. Translating it yields CSVPGTSGSKNIQYF.

The chain combines TRBV10-1 with TRBJ1-1; maybe TRBD1 (5 bases). Germline CDR1 is WNHNN and CDR2 is SYGVQD (reference sequence). CDR3 length: 14 amino acids. V lost 0 bases, J lost 5 bases, and 10 bases lay in between. CDR3 nucleotides: TGCGCCAGCAGTGAGTCATGGGGGGGGACTGAAGCTTTCTTT. Protein product: CASSESWGGTEAFF.

The CDR3 spells CASSSQVYNSPLHF. The CDR3 nucleotides read TGTGCCAGCAGCTCCCAGGTTTATAATTCACCCCTCCACTTT. The chain joins TRBV7-2 to TRBJ1-6; D gene ambiguous. This CDR3 has 14 amino acids. Trimming cost V 4 bases and J 4 bases, with 8 bases left between them. CDR1 SGHTA and CDR2 FQGNSA come from the germline V gene.

This sequence joins TRBV2 and TRBJ2-3, with 9 bases lining up with TRBD1. Germline V gene sequence: CDR1 SNHLY, CDR2 FYNNEI. The CDR3 consists of 17 residues. V was pared by 4 bases and J by 3 bases, with 11 bases of the junction left unmatched. The CDR3 loop reads CASSGFIDRGITDTQYF. The CDR3 DNA reads as TGTGCCAGCAGTGGGTTTATTGACAGGGGGATAACAGATACGCAGTATTTT.

V and J are TRBV4-2 and TRBJ1-2; 11 nucleotides agree with TRBD1. With V trimmed by 1 base and J by 5 bases, 0 bases remained unmatched. Germline loops: CDR1 LGHNA, CDR2 YNFKEQ. The CDR3 contains 14 residues. The CDR3 DNA reads TGTGCCAGCAGCCAAGGGGACAGGGGGTATGGCTACACCTTC. Protein sequence: CASSQGDRGYGYTF.

The genes are TRBV5-5 and TRBJ1-1; D unresolved. Trimming removed 0 bases at V and 7 bases at J, with 10 bases between. Germline V CDR1 and CDR2: SGHKS, YYEKEE (reference sequence). This CDR3 is built from 13 residues. CDR3 nucleotide sequence: TGTGCCAGCAGCTTGGCTGTGAACGGTGAAGCTTTCTTT. Amino acid sequence: CASSLAVNGEAFF. Supplemented by reference TRBV5-5 and TRBJ1-1, the full variable domain reads DAGVTQSPTHLIKTRGQQVTLRCSPISGHKSVSWYQQVLGQGPQFIFQYYEKEERGRGNFPDRFSARQFPNYSSELNVNALLLGDSALYLCASSLAVNGEAFFGQGTRLTVV.

This chain links TRBV19 with TRBJ2-1; 9 bases are a match to TRBD2. After removal of 7 bases from V and 5 bases from J, the junction contained 12 bases not matched to a gene. Germline values: CDR1 LNHDA, CDR2 SQIVND (reference sequence). CDR3 length equals 16 residues. This chain's CDR3 is CASTLLRASGDNEQFF. CDR3 sequence (DNA): TGTGCCAGTACCCTACTGAGAGCTAGCGGGGACAATGAGCAGTTCTTC.

The rearrangement links TRBV5-1 to TRBJ2-7; 9 nucleotides align to TRBD2. The V segment lost 6 bases and the J segment 5 bases; nucleotides outside the gene matches: 9. From germline, CDR1 is SGHRS and CDR2 YFSETQ. The CDR3 runs 14 residues. CDR3: CASTPLSGGNEQYF. CDR3 bases: TGCGCCAGCACACCCTTAAGCGGGGGGAACGAGCAGTACTTC.

This rearrangement joins TRBV19 to TRBJ2-1, with TRBD2 as a possible D gene (6 bases). The CDR3 consists of 15 residues. Germline loops: CDR1 LNHDA, CDR2 SQIVND (reference sequence). V shed 7 bases and J shed 5 bases, with 18 bases lying between them. The CDR3 DNA sequence: TGTGCCAGTACCCCACCGGGACTGAGTAACAATGAGCAGTTCTTC. It translates to CASTPPGLSNNEQFF.

J is TRBJ1-1 and V is TRBV7-3, with TRBD1 identical over 9 bases. CDR1 is SGHTA and CDR2 is FQGTGA in the germline V gene. V was pared by 5 bases and J by 6 bases, with 4 bases of the junction left unmatched. The CDR3 is 13 residues long. The DNA for the CDR3 is TGTGCCAGCAGCCGACGACAGGGGGCTGAAGCTTTCTTT. Encoded protein: CASSRRQGAEAFF. Supplemented by reference TRBV7-3 and TRBJ1-1, the full variable domain reads GAGVSQTPSNKVTEKGKYVELRCDPISGHTALYWYRQSLGQGPEFLIYFQGTGAADDSGLPNDRFFAVRPEGSVSTLKIQRTERGDSAVYLCASSRRQGAEAFFGQGTRLTVV.

J is TRBJ1-1 and V is TRBV5-1; 7 nucleotides align to TRBD1. Germline V gives CDR1 SGHRS, CDR2 YFSETQ. Trimming removed 4 bases from V and 1 base from J; junction bases left unmatched: 4. CDR3 length: 14 residues. Written as DNA, the CDR3 is TGCGCCAGCAGCCCCGGGACAGAGAACACTGAAGCTTTCTTT. It translates to CASSPGTENTEAFF.

This rearrangement joins TRBV6-5 to TRBJ2-7; TRBD1 might be the D (6 bases). Germline CDR1 and CDR2: MNHEY and SVGAGI. The CDR3 sequence is 14 residues long. With 3 bases removed from V and 1 base from J, the gap between germline ends came to 10 bases. The CDR3 DNA follows: TGTGCCAGCAGTTATGGGGGCCAATCCTACGAGCAGTACTTC. Protein: CASSYGGQSYEQYF.